This T cell receptor beta chain was recorded in a study of blood T cell repertoires in COVID-19. Repertoires were generated with immunoSEQ multiplex PCR, while TCRdb's copy carries only in-frame clones and drops some. The repertoire consists of approximately 440,000 clones, with roughly 87% occurring once and the leading ten covering 0.65% to 0.9%. CDR3 length equals 14 residues. The V gene's germline CDR1 is LNHDA and CDR2 SQIVND (reference sequence). Trimming took off 9 bases at V and 4 bases at J, with 16 bases between the two ends. The rearrangement joins TRBV19 to TRBJ2-1; maybe TRBD1 (6 bases). The sequence was obtained from a woman between 18 and 30 years old who had recovered from COVID-19. The specimen sequenced was PBMCs or T cells enriched from blood (not recorded which). The CDR3 bases are TGTGCCAGCAATTCGGGACAAGAATACAATGAGCAGTTCTTC. Translating gives CASNSGQEYNEQFF.